This TCR beta chain was identified in a study of T cell repertoires in cytomegalovirus infection. The overall study: As its CMV epitopes, the study selected recently identified HLA-C-restricted and well-studied HLA-B-restricted targets. From public TCR beta signatures came an indication of both CMV infection and matching HLA type.

The CDR3 has 14 amino acids. The V segment lost 6 bases and the J segment 7 bases; nucleotides outside the gene matches: 7. CDR1 is MNHEY, CDR2 SMNVEV, per germline (reference sequence). TCRdb passed the reads through MiXCR, listing each CDR3 protein once. Of fewer than 1,000,000 distinct CDR3 sequences in the sample, 31% are singletons; the top ten hold under 15%. Points on this clonotype: Its specificity is unknown.

Broader study findings: HLA-C-restricted CMV-specific TCR beta clonotypes prevailed in the ex vivo response.

This receptor was obtained from a human donor in good health (CMV status not recorded). Some clones in this sample may be carry-over from other donors' samples. The V gene is TRBV27, the J gene TRBJ2-3; TRBD1 matches 10 bases. The sample consisted of cultured CD8+ T cells from PBMCs, taken from culture after CMV antigen stimulation. CDR3 sequence (DNA): TGTGCCAGCAGGACAGGGGGCGCATGGAATACGCAGTATTTT. It is translated as CASRTGGAWNTQYF.